This T cell receptor beta chain was observed in a study of cytomegalovirus exposure and HLA in healthy donors (dated by TCRdb to about 2017). Background on the whole study: An earlier analysis of approximately 550 of the donors reported approximately 290 Gb of sequence data and 117 million unique TCR beta sequences from about 179 million T cells. Roughly 300 gigabases of sequencing data and approximately 85 million unique TCR sequences were included in an early release covering several hundred HLA-typed donors. The genetic ancestry cluster associated with self-reported Caucasian donors included around 76% of the 398 genotyped donors. The study aimed to test whether cataloging public T cell receptors could reveal signatures of past pathogen exposure. The study profiled the T cell repertoires of hundreds of subjects by immunosequencing and related them to cytomegalovirus serostatus. A separate validation cohort of 100 to 150 different subjects was used in addition to the approximately 700-subject first cohort. High-throughput TCR immunosequencing, statistical association of individual TCRs with disease status, and machine learning were combined to predict cytomegalovirus infection status. To study patterns of TCR occurrence, a later analysis re-analyzed previously published TCR beta repertoires from under 750 donors and added high-resolution HLA genotyping. In the later analysis, no new phenotypic data were used to find candidate immune exposures; instead, reliance was placed on TCR beta sequences and their occurrence across donors. An earlier analysis of 500 to 750 of the donors applied high-throughput TCR beta sequencing to assess whether each TCR beta V gene segment acted as functional or pseudogenic. Donor age, sex, ethnicity and CMV serostatus were compiled together with the repertoire data. Genome-wide SNP genotypes for about three fifths of the 666 donors were used in a later genetic analysis, which treated that subset as a discovery cohort. Every discovery cohort repertoire had been produced on one sequencing platform. Both class I and class II loci were covered by HLA typing, at four-digit resolution. The number of typed donors differed by locus: 629-630 for A, B, C, DRB1 and DQB1; some 500 for DQA1; about 600 for DPA1; and roughly 450 for DPB1. Five DR-DQ haplotypes were treated as single units for association and clustering because of strong linkage in the cohort. Across some 400 genotyped donors of the cohort, an average of approximately 220,000 unique TCR beta nucleotide sequences per donor were sequenced, and roughly a sixth of those sequences were non-productive.

Libraries were constructed by the immunoSEQ multiplex PCR assay. A mixture of 60 forward primers for TCR Vbeta segments and 13 reverse primers for TCR Jbeta segments was used in the multiplex PCR. The CDR3 region of rearranged TCR beta genes was amplified from genomic DNA with a multiplex PCR assay. On the Illumina HiSeq System, the amplified TCR beta libraries were sequenced as 87-base-pair reads. Per the authors' processing: A later analysis counted approximately 74 million unique TCR beta chains across the 550 to 700 repertoires, and 9 million to 14 million of these chains were shared by at least two donors. Raw reads were error-corrected and collapsed into unique sequences by a nearest-neighbor algorithm in which closely related sequences were merged to remove PCR and sequencing errors. CDR3 sequences were aligned to IMGT reference sequences to assign V, D and J gene segments. For a sequence to be retained, a match of at least six nucleotides was required to both a V gene segment and a J gene segment. Rearrangements were called productive when the CDR3 lacked stop codons and stayed in frame with V and J; all others were non-productive. Following IMGT convention, CDR3 was defined as the stretch from the second conserved V-encoded cysteine up to the conserved J-encoded phenylalanine. In an earlier analysis of around 600 of the donors, sequences lacking an unambiguous match to a single V gene segment were excluded. An earlier analysis of under 750 of the donors called V segments functional above 56.7% productive rearrangements and segregating when the between-donor standard deviation exceeded 5%. A statistical classification framework was built for diagnosing cytomegalovirus status from the catalog of TCR beta chain sequences. In a later analysis, TCR nucleotide sequences were compared against IMGT/GENE-DB human TR gene sequences so that V and J genes could be assigned. The TCRdist pipeline was used in a later analysis to assign CDR3 sequences and most-parsimonious VDJ recombination scenarios. In a later analysis, every TCR beta chain was defined by the combination of its CDR3 amino acid sequence and its V-gene family, and reads without a unique V-gene family were dropped. In a later analysis, fewer than 600 highly shared, low-generation-probability nucleotide sequences were removed to address suspected cross-contamination and a sequencing artifact. A later analysis calculated a clonal expansion index for each public chain from normalized within-repertoire ranks of inferred template counts. In a later analysis, generation probabilities were computed with a VDJ recombination model fitted to out-of-frame rearrangements, and the resulting probabilities were checked against IGoR. In a later analysis, TCR-TCR, TCR-HLA and TCR-CMV co-occurrence was scored with hypergeometric tests, and a repertoire-size bias correction was applied to TCR pairs. False discovery rates were estimated in a later analysis by permuting HLA or CMV assignments 20 times. In a later analysis, co-occurring TCRs were grouped with DBSCAN, and TCRdist sequence similarity was added when clustering was performed within HLA-allele-positive subsets. Co-occurrence clustering excluded repertoires with fewer than 30,000 or more than 120,000 public chains, plus five with anomalous nucleotide sharing. Drawn from immuneACCESS, this table holds only the in-frame rearrangements with V and J called that TCRdb kept. Clones are partly lost; checked studies trace under half to an unresolved V gene and leave the rest unexplained. The DNA gave D and trimming, while V, J and clone size come from that table. This sample gives about 120,000 clones in total; roughly 85% of them show up just once. The ten top clones hold 20% of the sample.

Trimmed from V: 6 bases; trimmed from J: 7 bases; junction bases lacking a gene match: 11. From its cysteine to its phenylalanine, the CDR3 spans 14 amino acids. Just the 42-base CDR3 DNA is kept, in frame starting at base 1. The germline V gene sets CDR1 to MDHEN and CDR2 to SYDVKM. With regard to this clone: Its antigen is currently not known. Qualities for individual bases were not recorded, and no much larger clone is one base off.

The cohort was made up of approximately 670 healthy bone marrow donors. Cohort members were all nominally healthy when sampled, although unrecorded immune exposures were likely present. The donor was CMV seropositive and belonged to the group of more than 250 seropositive cohort members. Each donor provided a peripheral blood sample, and peripheral blood mononuclear cells were used for TCR beta sequencing. Genomic DNA extraction from the blood cell samples was performed with the Qiagen DNeasy Blood Extraction Kit. General conclusions and limits of the study: The classifier was reported to diagnose cytomegalovirus status with high specificity and sensitivity in both the original cohort and the validation cohort. This cohort had only TCR beta chains sequenced, and the lack of alpha or paired-chain data limited which features could be detected. Compared with equally common non-associated chains, HLA-associated TCR beta chains in a later analysis were more clonally expanded and had lower generation probabilities. The 87-base-pair reads could not distinguish some IMGT-functional V segments, including TRBV6-2 and TRBV6-3, so those segments were excluded. In vitro tests confirmed that a few of the cytomegalovirus-associated TCR beta chains recognize cytomegalovirus antigens. Assigning TCR associations to individual alleles was difficult when HLA alleles, especially DR and DQ, strongly co-occurred. Sequencing depth was assumed to be roughly uniform across donors in the presence/absence analyses, though that assumption may not hold. Correlated functional status among segregating V segments might reflect linkage disequilibrium, but an unknown experimental factor could not be ruled out. A cluster of highly shared sequence variants was judged likely to represent a technical artifact of the sequencing pipeline. A later analysis found that most CMV-associated TCR beta chains appeared HLA-restricted, with HLA associations seemingly driven largely by CMV exposure. In an earlier analysis of roughly 500 of the donors, most TCR beta V segments appeared in productive rearrangements about 87% or about 30% of the time, broadly matching IMGT annotations. In a later genetic analysis, a missense DCLRE1C variant was associated with V-gene and J-gene trimming of TCR beta chains, and the association was replicated in an independent cohort. A later analysis reported that several top co-occurrence clusters appeared linked to parvovirus B19, influenza, CMV and Epstein-Barr virus. According to the authors, the approach could potentially be generalized to other disease states and immunological phenotypes. Over 15 rarely observed V segments, including chromosome 9 orphons, were excluded from the earlier analysis of about 600 of the donors because counts were too low. For the cohort, immune exposure information was limited to CMV serostatus. Specific HLA alleles were associated with 15,000 to 20,000 TCR beta sequences at a false discovery rate of 0.05 in a later analysis. In the study, approximately 160 TCR beta chains were listed as associated with cytomegalovirus. According to a later analysis, TCR association rates differed among HLA loci, with DRB1 alleles showing the most associated TCRs and HLA-C alleles showing the fewest. Compared with the roughly 600-donor mean, donors in an Asian-associated ancestry cluster had fewer N-insertions in productive TCRs, according to a later genetic analysis. A further reported finding was that TCR beta sequences accurately predicted the HLA-A and HLA-B alleles for most subjects in the first cohort. HLA typing was unavailable for some donors at each locus, so association tests used only the typed subset. While some public TCRs were present in many individuals, most TCR sequences turned up only very rarely across donors.

Sequencing was done on a sample of PBMCs. In this chain, TRBV28 is recombined with TRBJ2-7; a stretch of 8 junction bases matches TRBD1. This TCR was recovered from a man in his late teens or twenties in good health and CMV-seropositive. The CDR3 loop reads CASSPPGTGGEQYF. The DNA sequence reads TGTGCCAGCAGCCCCCCAGGGACAGGTGGAGAGCAGTACTTC.